This T cell receptor beta chain was sequenced for a study of T cell clonotyping in hematopoietic cell transplantation. About this clone itself: The target antigen is unknown.

V was cut by 3 bases and J by 6 bases, with 7 bases left in between. This CDR3 comprises 11 residues. Germline CDR1 reads DFQATT; CDR2 reads SNEGSKA (reference sequence). Findings and limits, study-wide: Pathologically expanded recipient clonotypes increased progressively from day 30 to day 180 as diversity fell.

Assay: immunoSEQ multiplex PCR; the TCRdb copy retains only in-frame clones and omits some. The sample lists 45,000 or so clones, around 83% occurring once. Noted time point: recipient sample about 28 days before transplant, after cytoreduction. Samples: about 28 days before transplant, then days 30, 100 and 180 after. The rearrangement links TRBV20-1 to TRBJ2-3; D ambiguous. The starting material was peripheral blood mononuclear cells, obtained before stem cell transplant. This receptor was obtained from a man in his sixties with myelodysplastic syndrome. Some clones in this sample may be carry-over from other donors' samples. DNA for the CDR3: TGCAGTGCTAGTATCAGGGATACGCAGTATTTT. Translation gives CSASIRDTQYF.